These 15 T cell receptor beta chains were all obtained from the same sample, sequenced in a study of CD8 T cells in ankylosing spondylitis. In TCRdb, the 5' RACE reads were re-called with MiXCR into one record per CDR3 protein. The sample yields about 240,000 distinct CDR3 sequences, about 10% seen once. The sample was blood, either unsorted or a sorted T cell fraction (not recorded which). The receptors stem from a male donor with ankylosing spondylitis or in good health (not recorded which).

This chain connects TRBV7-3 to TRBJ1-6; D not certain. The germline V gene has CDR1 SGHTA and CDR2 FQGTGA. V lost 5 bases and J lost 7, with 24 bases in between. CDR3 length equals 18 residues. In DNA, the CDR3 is TGTGCCAGCAGCATCCCCCGGGAACTTAGGGCGGACAATTCACCCCTCCACTTT. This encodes CASSIPRELRADNSPLHF.

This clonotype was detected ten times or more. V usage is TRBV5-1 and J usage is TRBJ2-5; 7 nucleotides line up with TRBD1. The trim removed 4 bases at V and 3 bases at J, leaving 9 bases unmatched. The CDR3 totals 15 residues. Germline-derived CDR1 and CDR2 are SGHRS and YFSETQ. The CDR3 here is CASSQSGQFEETQYF. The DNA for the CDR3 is TGCGCCAGCAGCCAATCGGGACAGTTTGAAGAGACCCAGTACTTC.

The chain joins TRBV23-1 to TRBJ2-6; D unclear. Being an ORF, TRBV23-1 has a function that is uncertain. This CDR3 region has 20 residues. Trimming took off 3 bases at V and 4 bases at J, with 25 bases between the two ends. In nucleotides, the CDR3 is TGCGCCAGCAGTCACCTCTCTTTCTTCATCCCAGAGTCGGGGGCCAACGTCCTGACTTTC. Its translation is CASSHLSFFIPESGANVLTF.

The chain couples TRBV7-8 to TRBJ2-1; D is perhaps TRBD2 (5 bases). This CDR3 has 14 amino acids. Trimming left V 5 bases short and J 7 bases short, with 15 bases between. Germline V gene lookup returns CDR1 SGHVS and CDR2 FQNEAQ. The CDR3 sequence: CASSPRRTANEQFF. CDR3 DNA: TGTGCCAGCAGCCCGCGGAGGACGGCAAATGAGCAGTTCTTC.

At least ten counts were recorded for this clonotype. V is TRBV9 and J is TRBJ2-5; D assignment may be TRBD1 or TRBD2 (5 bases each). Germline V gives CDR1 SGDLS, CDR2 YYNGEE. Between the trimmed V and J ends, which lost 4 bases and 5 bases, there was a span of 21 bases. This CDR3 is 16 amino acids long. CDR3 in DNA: TGTGCCAGCAGCCCGAGAGGGTGGGACCCTCGGGAGACCCAGTACTTC. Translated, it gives CASSPRGWDPRETQYF.

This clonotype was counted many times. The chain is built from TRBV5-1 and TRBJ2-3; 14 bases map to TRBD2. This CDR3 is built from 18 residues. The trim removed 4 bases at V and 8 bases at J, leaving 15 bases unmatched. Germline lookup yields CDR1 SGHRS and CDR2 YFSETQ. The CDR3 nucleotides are TGCGCCAGCAGCATGGGGACTAGCGGGAGAAGGAGTTATGGTACGCAGTATTTT. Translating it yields CASSMGTSGRRSYGTQYF. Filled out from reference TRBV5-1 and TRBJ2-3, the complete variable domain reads KAGVTQTPRYLIKTRGQQVTLSCSPISGHRSVSWYQQTPGQGLQFLFEYFSETQRNKGNFPGRFSGRQFSNSRSEMNVSTLELGDSALYLCASSMGTSGRRSYGTQYFGPGTRLTVL.

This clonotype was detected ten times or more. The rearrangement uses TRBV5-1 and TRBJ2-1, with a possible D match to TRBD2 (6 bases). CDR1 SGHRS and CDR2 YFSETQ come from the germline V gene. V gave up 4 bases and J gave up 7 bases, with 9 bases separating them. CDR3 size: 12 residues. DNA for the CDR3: TGCGCCAGCAGCGCGGGGAGGAATGAGCAGTTCTTC. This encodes CASSAGRNEQFF. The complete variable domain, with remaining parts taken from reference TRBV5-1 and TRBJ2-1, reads KAGVTQTPRYLIKTRGQQVTLSCSPISGHRSVSWYQQTPGQGLQFLFEYFSETQRNKGNFPGRFSGRQFSNSRSEMNVSTLELGDSALYLCASSAGRNEQFFGPGTRLTVL.

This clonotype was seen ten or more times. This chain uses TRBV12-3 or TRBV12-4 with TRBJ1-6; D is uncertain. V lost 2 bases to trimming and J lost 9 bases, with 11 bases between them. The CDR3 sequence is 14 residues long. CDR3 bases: TGTGCCAGCAGTTTACGGCTCGGGGTTTCACCCCTCCACTTT. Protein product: CASSLRLGVSPLHF.

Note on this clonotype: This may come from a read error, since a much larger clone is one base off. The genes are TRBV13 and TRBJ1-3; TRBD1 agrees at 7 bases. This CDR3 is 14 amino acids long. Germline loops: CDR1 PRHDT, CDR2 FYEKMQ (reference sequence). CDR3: CAGSSGQIGNTIYF. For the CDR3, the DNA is TGTGCCGGCAGCTCGGGACAGATAGGAAACACCATATATTTT.

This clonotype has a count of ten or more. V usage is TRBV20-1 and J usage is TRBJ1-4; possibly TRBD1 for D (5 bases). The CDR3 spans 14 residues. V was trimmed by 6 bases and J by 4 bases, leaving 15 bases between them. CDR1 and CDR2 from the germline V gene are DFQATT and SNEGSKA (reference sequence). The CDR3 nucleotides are TGCAGTGCGAAACCGGCAGGGCTTAATGAAAAACTGTTTTTT. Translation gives CSAKPAGLNEKLFF.

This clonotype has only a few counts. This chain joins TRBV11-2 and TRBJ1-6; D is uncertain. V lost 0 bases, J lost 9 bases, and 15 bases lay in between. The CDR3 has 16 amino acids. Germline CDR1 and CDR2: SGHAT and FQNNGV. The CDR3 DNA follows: TGTGCCAGCAGCTTAGATCAGGCGGTCACCGGTTCACCCCTCCACTTT. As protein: CASSLDQAVTGSPLHF. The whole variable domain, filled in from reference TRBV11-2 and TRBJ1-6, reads EAGVAQSPRYKIIEKRQSVAFWCNPISGHATLYWYQQILGQGPKLLIQFQNNGVVDDSQLPKDRFSAERLKGVDSTLKIQPAKLEDSAVYLCASSLDQAVTGSPLHFGNGTRLTVT.

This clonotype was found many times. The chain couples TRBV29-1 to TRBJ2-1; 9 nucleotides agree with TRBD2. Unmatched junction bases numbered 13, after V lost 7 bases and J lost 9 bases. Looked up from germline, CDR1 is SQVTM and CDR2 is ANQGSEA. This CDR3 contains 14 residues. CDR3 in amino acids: CSARGSGRGGEQFF. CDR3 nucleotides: TGCAGCGCTCGGGGTAGCGGGAGAGGGGGTGAGCAGTTCTTC.

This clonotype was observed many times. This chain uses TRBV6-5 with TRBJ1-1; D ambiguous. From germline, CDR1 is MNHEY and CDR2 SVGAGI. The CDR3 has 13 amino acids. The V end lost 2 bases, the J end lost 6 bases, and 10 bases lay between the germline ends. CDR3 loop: CASSYPDSPEAFF. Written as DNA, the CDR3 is TGTGCCAGCAGTTACCCTGACTCCCCTGAAGCTTTCTTT.

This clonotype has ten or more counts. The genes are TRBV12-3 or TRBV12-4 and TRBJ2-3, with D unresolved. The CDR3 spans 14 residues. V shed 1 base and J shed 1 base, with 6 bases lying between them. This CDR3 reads CASSLDDRTDTQYF. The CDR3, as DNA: TGTGCCAGCAGTTTAGATGATCGCACAGATACGCAGTATTTT.

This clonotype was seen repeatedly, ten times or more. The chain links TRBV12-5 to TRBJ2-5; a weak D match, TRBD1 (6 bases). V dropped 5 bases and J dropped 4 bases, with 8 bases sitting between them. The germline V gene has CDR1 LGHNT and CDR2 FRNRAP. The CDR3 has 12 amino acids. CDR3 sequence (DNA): TGTGCTAGTGGTGCGACAGGAGAGACCCAGTACTTC. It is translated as CASGATGETQYF. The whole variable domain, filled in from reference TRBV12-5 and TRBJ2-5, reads DARVTQTPRHKVTEMGQEVTMRCQPILGHNTVFWYRQTMMQGLELLAYFRNRAPLDDSGMPKDRFSAEMPDATLATLKIQPSEPRDSAVYFCASGATGETQYFGPGTRLLVL.